This T cell receptor beta chain is from a study of graft-versus-host responses after intestinal transplantation. Whole-study findings and limits: Recipient marrow harbored GvH clones, some of which surfaced first in ileum or blood.

Some clones are missing from TCRdb's copy, which holds only in-frame ones; the method was immunoSEQ multiplex PCR. In the table there are 65,000 to 90,000 clones, under 95% of which are singletons. The CDR3 is 15 amino acids. Trimming took 0 bases from V and 5 from J; bases not matched to a gene: 4. CDR1 and CDR2 (germline): SGHDT, YYEEEE. As concerns this clone: The antigen is unknown.

The receptor was derived from a human donor who was the organ donor for an intestinal transplant. The starting material was unstimulated CD8+ T cells sorted from spleen or lymph node cells, obtained before transplant. V usage is TRBV5-6 and J usage is TRBJ2-7; 11 bases are shared with TRBD1. The CDR3 region is CASSLGGTGGDEQYF. DNA of the CDR3: TGTGCCAGCAGCTTGGGAGGGACAGGGGGAGACGAGCAGTACTTC.